What follows are 2 T cell receptor beta chains derived from one specimen sequenced in a study of shared clonotypes between healthy human individuals. TCRdb keeps only in-frame clones here, not all; method: immunoSEQ multiplex PCR. Here the sample spans 2 million to 2.5 million clones, more than 85% being singletons. The specimen was naive CD4+ T cells from PBMCs. Subset reported: CD45RA+ positively selected. The receptors here all came from a man aged 18 to 30 in good health. Some clones in this sample may be carry-over from other donors' samples.

The CDR3 DNA reads TGTGCCAGCAGTGAGGTCAGGGGGCGCCAAGAGACCCAGTACTTC. This sequence encodes CASSEVRGRQETQYF. This rearrangement joins TRBV2 to TRBJ2-5; 8 bases align to TRBD1. The germline V gene has CDR1 SNHLY and CDR2 FYNNEI. This CDR3 is built from 15 residues. V was pared by 3 bases and J by 1 base, with 4 bases of the junction left unmatched.

The chain recombines TRBV7-9 with TRBJ2-7; 11 nucleotides align to TRBD1. This CDR3 has 15 residues. Germline loops: CDR1 SEHNR, CDR2 FQNEAQ (reference sequence). With 5 bases clipped from V and 4 bases from J, the junction kept 7 bases outside the gene matches. This CDR3 is CASSPRTGGGYEQYF. The CDR3 coding sequence is TGTGCCAGCAGCCCTCGGACAGGGGGCGGTTACGAGCAGTACTTC.